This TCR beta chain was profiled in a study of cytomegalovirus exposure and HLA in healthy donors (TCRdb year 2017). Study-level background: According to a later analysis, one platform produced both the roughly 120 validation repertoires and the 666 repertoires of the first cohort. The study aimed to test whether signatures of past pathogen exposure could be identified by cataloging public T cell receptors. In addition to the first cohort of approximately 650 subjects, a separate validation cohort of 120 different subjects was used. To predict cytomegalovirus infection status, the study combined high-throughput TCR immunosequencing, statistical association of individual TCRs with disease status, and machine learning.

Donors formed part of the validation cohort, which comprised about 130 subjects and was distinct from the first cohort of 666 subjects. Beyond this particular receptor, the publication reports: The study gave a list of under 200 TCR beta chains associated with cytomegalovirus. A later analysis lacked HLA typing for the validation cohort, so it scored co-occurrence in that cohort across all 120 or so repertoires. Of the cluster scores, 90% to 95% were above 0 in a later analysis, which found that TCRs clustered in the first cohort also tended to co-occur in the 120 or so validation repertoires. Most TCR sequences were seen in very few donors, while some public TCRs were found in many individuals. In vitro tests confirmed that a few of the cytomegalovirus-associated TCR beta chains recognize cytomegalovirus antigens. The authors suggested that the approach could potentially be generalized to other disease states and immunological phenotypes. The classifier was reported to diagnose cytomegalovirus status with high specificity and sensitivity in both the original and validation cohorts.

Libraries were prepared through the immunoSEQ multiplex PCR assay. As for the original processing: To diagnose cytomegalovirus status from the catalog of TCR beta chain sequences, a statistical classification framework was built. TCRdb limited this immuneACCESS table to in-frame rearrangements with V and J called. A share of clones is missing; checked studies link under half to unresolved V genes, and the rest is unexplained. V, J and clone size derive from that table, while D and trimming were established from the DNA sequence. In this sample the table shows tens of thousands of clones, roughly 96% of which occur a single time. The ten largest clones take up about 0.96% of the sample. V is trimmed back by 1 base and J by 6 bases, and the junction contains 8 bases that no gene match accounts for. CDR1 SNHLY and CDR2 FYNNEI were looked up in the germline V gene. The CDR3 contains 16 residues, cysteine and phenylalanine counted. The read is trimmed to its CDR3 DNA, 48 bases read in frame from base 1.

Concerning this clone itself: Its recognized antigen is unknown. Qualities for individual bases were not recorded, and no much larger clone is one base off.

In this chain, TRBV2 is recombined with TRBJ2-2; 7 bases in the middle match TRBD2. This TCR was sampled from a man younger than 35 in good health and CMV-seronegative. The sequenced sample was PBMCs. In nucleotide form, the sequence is TGTGCCAGCAGTGAAGTCGGAGGGAGGGTGGCCGGGGAGCTGTTTTTT. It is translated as CASSEVGGRVAGELFF.